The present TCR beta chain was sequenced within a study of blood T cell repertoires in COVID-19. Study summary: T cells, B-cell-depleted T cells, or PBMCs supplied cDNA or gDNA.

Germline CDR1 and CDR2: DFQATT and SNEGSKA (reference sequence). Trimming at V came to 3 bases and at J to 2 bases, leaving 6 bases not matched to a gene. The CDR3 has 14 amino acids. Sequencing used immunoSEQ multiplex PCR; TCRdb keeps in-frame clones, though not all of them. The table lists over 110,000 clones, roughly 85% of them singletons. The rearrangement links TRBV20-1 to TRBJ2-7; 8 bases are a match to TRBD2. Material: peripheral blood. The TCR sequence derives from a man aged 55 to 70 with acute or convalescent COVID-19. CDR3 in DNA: TGCAGTGCTAGTCGGGGGGGTCAAACCTACGAGCAGTACTTC. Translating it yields CSASRGGQTYEQYF.